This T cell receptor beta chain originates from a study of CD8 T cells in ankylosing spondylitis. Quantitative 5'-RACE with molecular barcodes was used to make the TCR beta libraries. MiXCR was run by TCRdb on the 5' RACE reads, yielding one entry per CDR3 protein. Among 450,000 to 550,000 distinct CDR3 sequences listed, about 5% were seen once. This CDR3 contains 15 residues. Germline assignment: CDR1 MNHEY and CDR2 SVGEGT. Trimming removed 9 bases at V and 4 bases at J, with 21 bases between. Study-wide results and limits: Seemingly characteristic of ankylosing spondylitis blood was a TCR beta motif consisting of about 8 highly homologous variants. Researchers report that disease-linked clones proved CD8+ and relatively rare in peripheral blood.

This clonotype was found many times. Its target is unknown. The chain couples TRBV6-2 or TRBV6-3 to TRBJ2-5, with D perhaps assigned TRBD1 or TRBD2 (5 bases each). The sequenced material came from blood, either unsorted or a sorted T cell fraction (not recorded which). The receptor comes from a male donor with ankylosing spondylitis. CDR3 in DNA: TGTGCCAGTTCGCGAGGGGATGTGTCTGGAGAGACCCAGTACTTC. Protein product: CASSRGDVSGETQYF.